Given below is one T cell receptor beta chain in context. The sample belongs to a study of blood T cell repertoires in COVID-19. About the study: The cDNA or gDNA used as material had been derived from T cells, B-cell-depleted T cells, or PBMCs.

Authors' processing steps: Nucleated cell number was recorded as an estimate derived from reference gene primer amplification. The repertoire was sequenced with immunoSEQ multiplex PCR; TCRdb's copy has only in-frame clones and lacks some. V and J calls and clone size are those listed in that table; D and trimming were worked out from the DNA. The sample shows some 170,000 clones, more than 65% of them seen only once. Germline V gene sequence: CDR1 SGHRS, CDR2 YFSETQ. V dropped 2 bases and J dropped 1 base, with 12 bases sitting between them. The CDR3 spans 15 residues. V is TRBV5-1 and J is TRBJ1-1; possibly TRBD1 for D (5 bases). The sequenced sample was PBMCs or T cells enriched from blood (not recorded which). This TCR was sampled from a man aged 50 to 59 who had recovered from COVID-19. CDR3 residues: CASSLRAGPNTEAFF. As DNA, the CDR3 is TGCGCCAGCAGCTTAAGAGCAGGGCCGAACACTGAAGCTTTCTTT.